This note documents a single T cell receptor (beta chain) sequence. Method: immunoSEQ multiplex PCR; TCRdb's copy keeps in-frame clones and lacks some. Of about 75,000 clones in the sample, approximately 83% were seen once. The data derive from a study of CD4 T cell repertoires in COVID-19. The CDR3 length is 13 residues. Between the trimmed V and J ends, which lost 4 bases and 5 bases, there was a span of 11 bases. In germline, CDR1 is SEHNR, CDR2 FQNEAQ (reference sequence). The sample here was CD4+ T cells from peripheral blood, taken after recovery from COVID-19. The rearrangement links TRBV7-9 to TRBJ2-5; D gene unclear. The TCR originated in a human donor who had COVID-19. The chain's CDR3 is CASSSPALETQYF. The CDR3 nucleotides are TGTGCCAGCAGCTCCCCGGCGCTTGAGACCCAGTACTTC.